This entry describes one T cell receptor beta chain. The data stem from a study of blood T cell repertoires in COVID-19. Study summary: PBMCs, B-cell-depleted T cells, or T cells provided the cDNA or gDNA that made up the material.

The ends were cut back, 0 bases at V and 5 bases at J, with 8 bases in the middle. CDR1 is SNHLY and CDR2 is FYNNEI in the germline V gene. The CDR3 has 14 amino acids. Authors' processing steps: Amplifying reference gene primers gave estimates of nucleated cell counts. Sequencing was performed with immunoSEQ multiplex PCR; in TCRdb, only in-frame clones are kept and a portion is missing. Clonal size and the V and J genes are those of that table, whereas D and trimming came from the DNA. The sample records around 240,000 clones, around 88% being singletons. This TCR derives from a woman in her 30s who had recovered from COVID-19. Sequenced sample: peripheral blood. The genes are TRBV2 and TRBJ2-1; the D gene is possibly TRBD1 (5 bases). CDR3 sequence reads: CASSEAGRNNEQFF. CDR3 nucleotide sequence: TGTGCCAGCAGTGAAGCGGGGCGAAACAATGAGCAGTTCTTC. The whole variable domain, remainder taken from reference TRBV2 and TRBJ2-1, is EPEVTQTPSHQVTQMGQEVILRCVPISNHLYFYWYRQILGQKVEFLVSFYNNEISEKSEIFDDQFSVERPDGSNFTLKIRSTKLEDSAMYFCASSEAGRNNEQFFGPGTRLTVL.